The 7 T cell receptor beta chains given below trace back to one sample, sequenced in a study of identical twins. From the 5' RACE reads, TCRdb called clonotypes with MiXCR, one entry per CDR3 protein. Counted here are around 960,000 distinct CDR3 sequences, approximately 13% occurring once; the ten biggest clones make up 1.5% to 2%. The same data also went into a second study, on yellow fever vaccine responses in identical twins.

The material sequenced was PBMCs. The receptors shown here come from a woman younger than 35 in good health.

This clonotype came up many times. This chain links TRBV29-1 with TRBJ2-1, with 8 bases aligning to TRBD2. This CDR3 is 16 amino acids long. The V gene's germline CDR1 is SQVTM and CDR2 ANQGSEA. V shed 8 bases, J shed 4 bases, and the junction held 16 bases outside the gene matches. The DNA of the CDR3 is TGCAGCAGCAAAACCCCCGAGCGGGGGAAATACAATGAGCAGTTCTTC. Translated, it gives CSSKTPERGKYNEQFF.

This clonotype showed up many times. The rearrangement links TRBV4-1 to TRBJ2-1; D is unclear. The CDR3 runs to 12 residues. CDR1 is MGHRA and CDR2 is YSYEKL in the germline V gene. V shed 1 base and J shed 5 bases, with 3 bases lying between them. The DNA for the CDR3 is TGCGCCAGCAGCCAAGTTAACAATGAGCAGTTCTTC. Translated: CASSQVNNEQFF.

The chain has TRBV10-3 and TRBJ2-6, with a possible D match to TRBD2 (5 bases). Germline assignment: CDR1 ENHRY and CDR2 SYGVKD. This CDR3 spans 13 amino acids. V lost 2 bases, J lost 6 bases, and 5 bases lay in between. This CDR3 is CAISEREANVLTF. The DNA of the CDR3 is TGTGCCATCAGTGAGCGGGAGGCCAACGTCCTGACTTTC.

V gene TRBV28 combines with J gene TRBJ2-2; 8 bases line up with TRBD2. Germline loops: CDR1 MDHEN, CDR2 SYDVKM. The CDR3 consists of 16 residues. After removal of 3 bases from V and 1 base from J, the junction contained 4 bases not matched to a gene. The CDR3 DNA is TGTGCCAGCAGTTTCCACACTAGCGGGAACACCGGGGAGCTGTTTTTT. Amino acid sequence: CASSFHTSGNTGELFF.

The rearrangement joins TRBV15 to TRBJ2-7, with 9 bases matching TRBD1. This CDR3 has 14 residues. With V trimmed by 2 bases and J by 4 bases, 3 bases remained unmatched. CDR1 is LNHNV and CDR2 is YYDKDF in the germline V gene (reference sequence). CDR3 residues: CATSRPGQGYEQYF. CDR3 DNA sequence: TGTGCCACCAGCAGACCGGGACAGGGTTACGAGCAGTACTTC.

The genes are TRBV20-1 and TRBJ1-2, with a possible D match to TRBD1 (6 bases). The V end lost 0 bases, the J end lost 3 bases, and 8 bases lay between the germline ends. The CDR3 consists of 13 residues. CDR1 is DFQATT and CDR2 is SNEGSKA in the germline V gene (reference sequence). The CDR3 spells CSAREEGDYGYTF. In nucleotides, the CDR3 is TGCAGTGCTAGAGAAGAGGGGGACTATGGCTACACCTTC.

The CDR3 DNA reads as TGTGCCAGCAGTCCACGAGGGAGACAGGGCACCGGGGAGCTGTTTTTT. Its protein product is CASSPRGRQGTGELFF. V usage is TRBV12-3 or TRBV12-4 and J usage is TRBJ2-2, with TRBD1 identical over 7 bases. The CDR3 runs to 16 residues. Trimming took 5 bases from V and 4 from J; bases not matched to a gene: 10.